This T cell receptor beta chain was retrieved from a study of T cells in localized non-small cell lung cancer. Sequencing used immunoSEQ multiplex PCR; TCRdb keeps in-frame clones, though not all of them. Seen here are 4,000 or so clones, under 35% observed once, and the top ten hold roughly 12%. The CDR3 length is 14 residues. The V gene end was trimmed by 6 bases and the J gene end by 7 bases; junction bases not matched to a gene: 8. Germline V gene lookup returns CDR1 LNHDA and CDR2 SQIVND (reference sequence). A word on this clone: Its specificity is unknown.

Study conclusions and caveats: Tumor showed lower T cell clonality than uninvolved adjacent lung, where it was highest. Because researchers sequenced only one region of the tumor, heterogeneity is still possible.

This sequence joins TRBV19 and TRBJ2-1; 8 bases agree with TRBD2. This TCR derives from a male donor older than 55 with stage III lung adenocarcinoma. The sample was normal lung tissue next to the tumor, taken before any cancer treatment. This chain's CDR3 is CASRMVAGRNEQFF. The CDR3 DNA is TGTGCCAGTAGAATGGTAGCGGGACGGAATGAGCAGTTCTTC.